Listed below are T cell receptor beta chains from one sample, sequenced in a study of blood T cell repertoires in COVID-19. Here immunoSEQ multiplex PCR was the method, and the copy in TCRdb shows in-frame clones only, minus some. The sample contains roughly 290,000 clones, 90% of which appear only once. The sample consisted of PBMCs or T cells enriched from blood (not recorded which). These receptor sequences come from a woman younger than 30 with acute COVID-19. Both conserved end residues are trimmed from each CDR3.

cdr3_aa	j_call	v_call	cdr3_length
ASSSRDSSYDQY	TRBJ2-7	TRBV28	12
ASGGRTDTQY	TRBJ2-3	TRBV28	10
ASGFRSGLAGGGGSYEQY	TRBJ2-7	TRBV12-5	18
ASSEYGTGRINQPQH	TRBJ1-5	TRBV10-2	15
ASSARQGAQGYT	TRBJ1-2	TRBV2	12
ASTPTGTAAYEQY	TRBJ2-7	TRBV9	13
ASSASLWASYEQY	TRBJ2-7	TRBV5-6	13
ASRRTSGSYNEQF	TRBJ2-1	TRBV5-4	13
ASSLVAQAYGYT	TRBJ1-2	TRBV7-2	12
ASSPGTRQEPQH	TRBJ1-5	TRBV18	12
ASSYGRQAYEQY	TRBJ2-7	TRBV6-5	12
SVYRGVEQY	TRBJ2-7	TRBV20-1	9
ASSRGGSYEQY	TRBJ2-7	TRBV6-5	11
ASSKVKRTGGREQY	TRBJ2-7	TRBV21-1	14
ASSYRVRTMRETQY	TRBJ2-5	TRBV6-2/TRBV6-3	14
ASSHKTQY	TRBJ2-5	TRBV11-2	8
SASGRGRSDTEAF	TRBJ1-1	TRBV20-1	13
ASSLDRVWNTIY	TRBJ1-3	TRBV5-4	12
ASSFGLADYEQY	TRBJ2-7	TRBV9	12
ASQIPPSGISYEQY	TRBJ2-7	TRBV5-3	14
ASSYGQLDQPQH	TRBJ1-5	TRBV6-5	12
ASSLGSGANVLT	TRBJ2-6	TRBV27	12
ASSPGGGGKGYT	TRBJ1-2	TRBV7-2	12
AWSGGVLAKNIQY	TRBJ2-4	TRBV30	13
ASSQLLQGREQY	TRBJ2-7	TRBV4-1	12
ASSRQGSSPQH	TRBJ1-5	TRBV13	11
ASSPRQGANQETQY	TRBJ2-5	TRBV18	14
ASSLGTGQGGQPQH	TRBJ1-5	TRBV7-9	14
ASSKPGQGASPLH	TRBJ1-6	TRBV4-1	13
ASIKGGSEYEQY	TRBJ2-7	TRBV25-1	12
ATSRGTGGNTIY	TRBJ1-3	TRBV15	12
ASRPGTSGTSY	TRBJ2-5	TRBV9	11
AWSGTGFTTNEKLF	TRBJ1-4	TRBV30	14
ASSLSHRGRKYYGYT	TRBJ1-2	TRBV28	15
ASSSRQGAANYGYT	TRBJ1-2	TRBV18	14